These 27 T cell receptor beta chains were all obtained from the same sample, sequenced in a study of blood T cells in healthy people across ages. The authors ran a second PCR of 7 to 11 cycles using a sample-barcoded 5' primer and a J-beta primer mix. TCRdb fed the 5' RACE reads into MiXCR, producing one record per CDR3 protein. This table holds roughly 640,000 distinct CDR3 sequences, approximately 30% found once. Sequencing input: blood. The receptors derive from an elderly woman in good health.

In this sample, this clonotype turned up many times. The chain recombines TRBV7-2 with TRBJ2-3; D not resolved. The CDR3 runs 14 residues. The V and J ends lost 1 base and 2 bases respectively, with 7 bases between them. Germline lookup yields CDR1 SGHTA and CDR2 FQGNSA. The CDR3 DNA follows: TGTGCCAGCAGCTTAGGGCAGCTCACAGATACGCAGTATTTT. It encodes CASSLGQLTDTQYF.

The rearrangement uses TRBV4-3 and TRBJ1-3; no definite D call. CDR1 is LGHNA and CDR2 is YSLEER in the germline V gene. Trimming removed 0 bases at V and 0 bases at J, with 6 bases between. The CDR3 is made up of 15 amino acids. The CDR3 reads CASSQDIASGNTIYF. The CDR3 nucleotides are TGCGCCAGCAGCCAAGATATCGCCTCTGGAAACACCATATATTTT.

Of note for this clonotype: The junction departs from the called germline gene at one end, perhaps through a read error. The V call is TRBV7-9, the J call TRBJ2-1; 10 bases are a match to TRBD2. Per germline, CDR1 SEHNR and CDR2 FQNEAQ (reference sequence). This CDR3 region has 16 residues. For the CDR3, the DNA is TGTGCCAGCAGCCTCCTAGCGGGGGACTTTGGCAATGAGCAGTGCTTC. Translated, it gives CASSLLAGDFGNEQCF.

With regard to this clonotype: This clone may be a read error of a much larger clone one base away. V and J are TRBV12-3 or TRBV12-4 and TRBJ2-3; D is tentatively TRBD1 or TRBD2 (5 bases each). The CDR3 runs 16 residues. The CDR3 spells CASTRRRAGSTDAQYF. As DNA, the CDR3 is TGTGCCAGCACCCGAAGGCGGGCAGGGAGCACAGATGCGCAGTATTTT.

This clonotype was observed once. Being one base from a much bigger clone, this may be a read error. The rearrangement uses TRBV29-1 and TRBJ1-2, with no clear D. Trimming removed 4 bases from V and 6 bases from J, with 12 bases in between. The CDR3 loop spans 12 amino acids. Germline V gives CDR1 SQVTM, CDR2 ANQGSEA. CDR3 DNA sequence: TGCAGCGTTGGATCCAGGACCCATGGCTACACCTTC. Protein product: CSVGSRTHGYTF.

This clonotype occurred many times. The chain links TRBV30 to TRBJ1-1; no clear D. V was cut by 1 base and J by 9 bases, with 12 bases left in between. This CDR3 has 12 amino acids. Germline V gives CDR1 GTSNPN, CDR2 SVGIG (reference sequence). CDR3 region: CAWSESTPKAFF. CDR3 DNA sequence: TGTGCCTGGAGTGAATCAACGCCCAAAGCTTTCTTT. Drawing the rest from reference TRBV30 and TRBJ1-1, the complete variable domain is SQTIHQWPATLVQPVGSPLSLECTVEGTSNPNLYWYRQAAGRGLQLLFYSVGIGQISSEVPQNLSASRPQDRQFILSSKKLLLSDSGFYLCAWSESTPKAFFGQGTRLTVV.

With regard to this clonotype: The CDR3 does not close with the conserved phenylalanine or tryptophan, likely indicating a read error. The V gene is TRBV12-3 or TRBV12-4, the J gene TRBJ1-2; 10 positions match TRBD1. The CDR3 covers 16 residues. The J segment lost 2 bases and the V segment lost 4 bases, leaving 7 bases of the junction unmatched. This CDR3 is CASSSHPGQGNYGYTC. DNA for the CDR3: TGTGCCAGCAGTTCCCACCCGGGACAGGGGAACTATGGCTACACCTGC.

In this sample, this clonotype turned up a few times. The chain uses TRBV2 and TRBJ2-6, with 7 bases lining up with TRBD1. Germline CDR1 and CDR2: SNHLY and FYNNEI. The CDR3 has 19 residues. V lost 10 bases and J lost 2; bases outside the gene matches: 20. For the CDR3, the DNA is TGTGCCAAACGAAATCCTCCCGACAGGGTCATCGCTGGGGCCAACGTCCTGACTTTC. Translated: CAKRNPPDRVIAGANVLTF.

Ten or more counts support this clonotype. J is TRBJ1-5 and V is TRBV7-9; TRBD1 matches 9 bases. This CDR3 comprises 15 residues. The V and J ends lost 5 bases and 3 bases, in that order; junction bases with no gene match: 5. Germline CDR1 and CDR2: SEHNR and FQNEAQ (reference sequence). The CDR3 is CASSPTGGTNQPQHF. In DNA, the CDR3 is TGTGCCAGCAGCCCGACAGGGGGGACCAATCAGCCCCAGCATTTT.

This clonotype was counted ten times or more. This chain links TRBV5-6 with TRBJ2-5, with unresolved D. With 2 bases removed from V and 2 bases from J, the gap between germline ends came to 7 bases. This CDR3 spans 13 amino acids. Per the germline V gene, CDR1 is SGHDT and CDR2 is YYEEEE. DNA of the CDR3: TGTGCCAGCAGCTTCGCAGTTCAAGAGACCCAGTACTTC. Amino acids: CASSFAVQETQYF.

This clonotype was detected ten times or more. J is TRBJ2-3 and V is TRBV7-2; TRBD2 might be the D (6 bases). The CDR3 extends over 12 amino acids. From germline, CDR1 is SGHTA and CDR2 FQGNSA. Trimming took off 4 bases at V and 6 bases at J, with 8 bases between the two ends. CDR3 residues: CASSWTMDTQYF. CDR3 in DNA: TGTGCCAGCAGCTGGACTATGGATACGCAGTATTTT.

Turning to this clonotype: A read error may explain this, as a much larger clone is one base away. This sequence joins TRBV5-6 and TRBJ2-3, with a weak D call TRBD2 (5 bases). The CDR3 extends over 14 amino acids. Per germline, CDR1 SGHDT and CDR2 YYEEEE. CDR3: CASGSLVNTDAQYF. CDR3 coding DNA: TGTGCCAGCGGATCACTAGTTAACACAGATGCGCAGTATTTT.

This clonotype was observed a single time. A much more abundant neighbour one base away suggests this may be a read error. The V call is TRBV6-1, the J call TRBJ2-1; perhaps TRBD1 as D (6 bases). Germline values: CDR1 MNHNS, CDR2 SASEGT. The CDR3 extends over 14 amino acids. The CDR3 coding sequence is TGTGCCGGCAGTGAAGGGTGGACAGACAATGAGCAGTTCTTC. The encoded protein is CAGSEGWTDNEQFF.

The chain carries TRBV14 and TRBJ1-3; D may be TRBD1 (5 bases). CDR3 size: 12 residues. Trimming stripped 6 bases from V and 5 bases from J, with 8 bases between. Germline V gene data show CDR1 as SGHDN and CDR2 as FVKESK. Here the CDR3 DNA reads TGTGCCAGCAGGCAGGGCCGAAACACCATATATTTT. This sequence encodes CASRQGRNTIYF.

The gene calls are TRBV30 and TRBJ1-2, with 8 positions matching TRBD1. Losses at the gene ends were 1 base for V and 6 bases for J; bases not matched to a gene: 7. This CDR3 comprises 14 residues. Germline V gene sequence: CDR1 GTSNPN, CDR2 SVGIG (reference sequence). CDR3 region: CAWSANRGWNGYTF. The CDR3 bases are TGTGCCTGGAGTGCGAACAGGGGGTGGAATGGCTACACCTTC.

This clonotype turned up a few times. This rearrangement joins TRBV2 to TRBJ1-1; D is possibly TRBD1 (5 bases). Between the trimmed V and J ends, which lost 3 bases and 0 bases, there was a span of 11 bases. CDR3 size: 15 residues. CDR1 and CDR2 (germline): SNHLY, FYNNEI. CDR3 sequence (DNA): TGTGCCAGCAGTGACAGGGTCCTCTTGAACACTGAAGCTTTCTTT. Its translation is CASSDRVLLNTEAFF. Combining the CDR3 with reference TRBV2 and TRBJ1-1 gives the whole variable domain EPEVTQTPSHQVTQMGQEVILRCVPISNHLYFYWYRQILGQKVEFLVSFYNNEISEKSEIFDDQFSVERPDGSNFTLKIRSTKLEDSAMYFCASSDRVLLNTEAFFGQGTRLTVV.

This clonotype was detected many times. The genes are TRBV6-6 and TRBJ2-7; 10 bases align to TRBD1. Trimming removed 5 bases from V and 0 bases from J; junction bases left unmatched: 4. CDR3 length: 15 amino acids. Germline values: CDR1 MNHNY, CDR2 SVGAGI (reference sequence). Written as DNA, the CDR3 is TGTGCCAGCAGTAAGGACAGGGGGACCTCCTACGAGCAGTACTTC. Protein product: CASSKDRGTSYEQYF.

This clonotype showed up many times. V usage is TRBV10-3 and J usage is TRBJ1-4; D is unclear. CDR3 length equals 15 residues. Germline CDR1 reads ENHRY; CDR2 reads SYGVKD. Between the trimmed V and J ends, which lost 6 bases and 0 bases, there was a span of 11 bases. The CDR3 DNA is TGTGCCATCAGGCCCTCATTAGCAACTAATGAAAAACTGTTTTTT. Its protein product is CAIRPSLATNEKLFF.

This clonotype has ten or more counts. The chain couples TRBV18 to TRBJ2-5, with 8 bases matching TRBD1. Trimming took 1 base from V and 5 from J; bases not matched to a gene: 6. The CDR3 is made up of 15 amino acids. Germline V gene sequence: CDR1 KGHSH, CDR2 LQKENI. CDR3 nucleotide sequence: TGTGCCAGCTCACCACTGGGACAGGCTTCGGAGACCCAGTACTTC. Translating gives CASSPLGQASETQYF.

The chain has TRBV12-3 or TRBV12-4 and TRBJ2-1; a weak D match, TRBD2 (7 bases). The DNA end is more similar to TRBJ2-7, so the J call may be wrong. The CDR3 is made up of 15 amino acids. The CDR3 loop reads CASSPGRGPYNEQYF. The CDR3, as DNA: TGTGCCAGCAGTCCCGGGCGGGGGCCCTACAATGAGCAGTACTTC.

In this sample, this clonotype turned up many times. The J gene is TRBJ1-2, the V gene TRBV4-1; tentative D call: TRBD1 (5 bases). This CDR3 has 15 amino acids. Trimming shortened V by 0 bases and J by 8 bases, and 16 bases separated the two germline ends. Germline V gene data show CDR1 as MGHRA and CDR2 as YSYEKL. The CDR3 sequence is CASSQERDGPRGYTF. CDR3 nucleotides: TGCGCCAGCAGCCAAGAGAGGGACGGTCCTCGGGGCTACACCTTC.

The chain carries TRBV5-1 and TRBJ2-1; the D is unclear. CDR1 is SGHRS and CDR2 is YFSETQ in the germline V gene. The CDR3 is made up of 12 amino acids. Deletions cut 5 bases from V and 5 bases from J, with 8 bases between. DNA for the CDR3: TGCGCCAGCAGTTGGGAAAACAATGAGCAGTTCTTC. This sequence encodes CASSWENNEQFF.

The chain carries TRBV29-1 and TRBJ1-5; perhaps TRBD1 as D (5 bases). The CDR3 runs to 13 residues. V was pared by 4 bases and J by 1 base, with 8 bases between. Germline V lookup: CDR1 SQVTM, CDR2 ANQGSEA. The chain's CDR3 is CSVGRDSNQPQHF. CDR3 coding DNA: TGCAGCGTTGGCCGGGACAGCAATCAGCCCCAGCATTTT. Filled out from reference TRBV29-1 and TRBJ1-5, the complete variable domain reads SAVISQKPSRDICQRGTSLTIQCQVDSQVTMMFWYRQQPGQSLTLIATANQGSEATYESGFVIDKFPISRPNLTFSTLTVSNMSPEDSSIYLCSVGRDSNQPQHFGDGTRLSIL.

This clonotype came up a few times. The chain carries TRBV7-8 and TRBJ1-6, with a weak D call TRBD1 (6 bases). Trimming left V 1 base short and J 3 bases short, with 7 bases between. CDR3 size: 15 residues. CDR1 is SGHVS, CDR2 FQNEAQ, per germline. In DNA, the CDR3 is TGTGCCAGCAGCTTAGTACAGGGCTATAATTCACCCCTCCACTTT. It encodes CASSLVQGYNSPLHF.

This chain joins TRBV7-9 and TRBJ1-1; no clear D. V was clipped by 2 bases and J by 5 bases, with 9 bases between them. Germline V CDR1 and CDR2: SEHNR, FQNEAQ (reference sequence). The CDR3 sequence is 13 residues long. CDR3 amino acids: CASSLTGETEAFF. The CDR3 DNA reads TGTGCCAGCAGCTTAACTGGGGAAACTGAAGCTTTCTTT.

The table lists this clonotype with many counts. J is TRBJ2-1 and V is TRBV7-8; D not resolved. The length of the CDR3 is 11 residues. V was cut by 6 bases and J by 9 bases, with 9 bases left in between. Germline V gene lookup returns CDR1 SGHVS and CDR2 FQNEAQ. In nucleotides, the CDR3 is TGTGCCAGCAGTCGACTGGGTGAGCAGTTCTTC. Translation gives CASSRLGEQFF.

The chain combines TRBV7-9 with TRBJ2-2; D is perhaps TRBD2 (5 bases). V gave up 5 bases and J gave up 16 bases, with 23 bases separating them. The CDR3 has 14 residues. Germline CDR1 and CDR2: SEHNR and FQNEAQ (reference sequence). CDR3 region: CASSPTTGTGERFF. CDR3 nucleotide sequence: TGTGCCAGCAGCCCGACGACGGGAACCGGGGAACGGTTTTTT.